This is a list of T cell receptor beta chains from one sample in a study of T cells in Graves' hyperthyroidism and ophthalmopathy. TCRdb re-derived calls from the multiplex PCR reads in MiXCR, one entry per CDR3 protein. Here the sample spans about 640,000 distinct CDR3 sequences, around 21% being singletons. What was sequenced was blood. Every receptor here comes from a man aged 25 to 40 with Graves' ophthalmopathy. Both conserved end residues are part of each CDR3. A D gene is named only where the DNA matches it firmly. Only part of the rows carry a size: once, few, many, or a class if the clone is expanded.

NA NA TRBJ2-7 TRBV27 TGTGCCAGCAGTTTATGGCAAAACGAGCAGCACTTC CASSLWQNEQHF
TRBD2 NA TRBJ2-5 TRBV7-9 TGTGCCAGCAGCTTGCAAGCGGGAGATCGAGAGACCCAGTACTTC CASSLQAGDRETQYF
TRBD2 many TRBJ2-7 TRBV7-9 TGTGCCAGCAGCCCCCCCCCGACTAGCGGGAGTTCCTACGAGCAGTACTTC CASSPPPTSGSSYEQYF
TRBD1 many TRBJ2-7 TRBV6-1 TGTGCCAGCAGCGCTCGGGACAGGCCTTGGGAGCAGTACTTC CASSARDRPWEQYF
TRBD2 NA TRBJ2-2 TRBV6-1 TGTGCCCTCCAAGCGGGAGGTTACACCGGGGAGCTGTTTTTT CALQAGGYTGELFF
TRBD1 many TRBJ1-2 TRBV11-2 TGTGCCAGCAGCTCGGACAGGTCTTCTGGCACCTTC CASSSDRSSGTF
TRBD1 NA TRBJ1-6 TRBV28 TGTGCCAGCAGTTTGGGACAGGGTATCCTTACCCTCCACTTT CASSLGQGILTLHF
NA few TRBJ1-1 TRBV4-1 TGCGCCAGCAGCCAAGACCCCTGGGCCGCCGAAGCTTTCTTT CASSQDPWAAEAFF
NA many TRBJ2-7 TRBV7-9 TGTGCCAGCAGCTTAGATGCCAGGAGTGAGCAGTACTTC CASSLDARSEQYF
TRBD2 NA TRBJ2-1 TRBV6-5 TGTGCCAGCAGGGACTCGAAAGCGGGACACAATGAGCAGTTCTTC CASRDSKAGHNEQFF
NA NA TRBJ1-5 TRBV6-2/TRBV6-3 TGTGCCAGCAGTTCAATCAGGGGTGGCAATCAGCCCCAGCATTTT CASSSIRGGNQPQHF
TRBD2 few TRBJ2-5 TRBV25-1 TGTGCCAGCAGTGAATACGGCGGGAGTGAGACCCAGTACTTC CASSEYGGSETQYF
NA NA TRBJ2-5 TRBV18 TGTGCCAGCAGCCAAGTAGTGGACCAAGAGACCCAGTACTTC CASSQVVDQETQYF
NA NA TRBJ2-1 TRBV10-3 TGTGCCACCTCGACTAGTCGGACTGGCAATGAGCAGTTCTTC CATSTSRTGNEQFF
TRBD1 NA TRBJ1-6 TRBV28 TGTGCCAGCACCCCTAGGGGGCTTAATTCACCCCTCCACTTT CASTPRGLNSPLHF
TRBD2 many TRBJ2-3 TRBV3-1 TGTGCCAGCAGACCCCTAGCGGGAGGATCAGATACGCAGTATTTT CASRPLAGGSDTQYF
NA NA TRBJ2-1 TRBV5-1 TGCGCCAGCACCTTAGGGACATTTCCCTCCTACAATGAGCAGTTCTTC CASTLGTFPSYNEQFF
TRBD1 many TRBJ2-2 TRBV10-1 TGCGCCAGCAGTGCTACCAAGGGACAGGGAGGTACCGGGGAGCTGTTTTTT CASSATKGQGGTGELFF
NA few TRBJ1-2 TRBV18 TGTGCCAGCTCATTAAATTCTGGTGGGGCAGTCGATGGCTACACCTTC CASSLNSGGAVDGYTF
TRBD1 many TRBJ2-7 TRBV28 TGTGCCAGCAGACCTGGGGGGACAGGGATCGACGAGCAGTACTTC CASRPGGTGIDEQYF
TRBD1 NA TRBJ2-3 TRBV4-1 TGCGCCAGCAGCCAAAGGGCTTACCGGGACAGGGAGGAAGATACGCAGTATTTT CASSQRAYRDREEDTQYF
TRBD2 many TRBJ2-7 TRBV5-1 TGCGCCAGCAGCTCGACTAAGACTAGCGGGAGCGGCTACGAGCAGTACTTC CASSSTKTSGSGYEQYF
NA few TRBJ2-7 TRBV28 TGTGCCAGCAGGATGGCCGGGACTGGAACCTACGAGCAGTACTTC CASRMAGTGTYEQYF
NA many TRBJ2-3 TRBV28 TGTGCCAGCAGTTCCCGGGATACGCAGTATTTT CASSSRDTQYF
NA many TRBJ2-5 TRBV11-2 TGTGCCAGCAGTTCCGGACGGATAGAGACCCAGTACTTC CASSSGRIETQYF
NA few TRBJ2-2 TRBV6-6 TGTGCCAGCAGTTACTTGTTCACAACGAACACCGGGGAGCTGTTTTTT CASSYLFTTNTGELFF
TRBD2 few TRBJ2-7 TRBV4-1 TGCGCCAGCAGCCAAGACCCTAGCGGGAGCTCGCACGAGCAGTACTTC CASSQDPSGSSHEQYF
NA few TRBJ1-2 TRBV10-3 TGTGCCATCAGTGAAAGGGCCAGCGAAGCCTATGGCTACACCTTC CAISERASEAYGYTF
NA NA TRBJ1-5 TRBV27 TGTGCCAGCAGTTTTGGGGGGCCCAATCAGCCCCGGCATTTT CASSFGGPNQPRHF
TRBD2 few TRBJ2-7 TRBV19 TGTGCCAGTAGTAGCCCCGGGACTAGCGGATACGAGCAGTACTTC CASSSPGTSGYEQYF
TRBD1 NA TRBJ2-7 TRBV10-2 TGCGCCAGCAGGGGACAGGGGGCCAAATACTACGAGCAGTACTTC CASRGQGAKYYEQYF
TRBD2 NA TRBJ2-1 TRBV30 TGTGCCTACAAGAGACTAGCGGGAGGGGATGAGCAGTTCTTC CAYKRLAGGDEQFF
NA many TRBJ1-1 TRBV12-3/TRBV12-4 TGTGCCAGCAGTTTTTACCTGAACACTGAAGCTTTCTTT CASSFYLNTEAFF
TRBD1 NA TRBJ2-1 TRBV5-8 TGTGCCAGCAGCTTTTTAAACAGGGGGTACAATGAGCAGTTCTTC CASSFLNRGYNEQFF
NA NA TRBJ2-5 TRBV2 TGTGCCAGCAGCCCCCTGACAGGGCGGGGGACCCAGTACTTC CASSPLTGRGTQYF